Sequencing of this T cell receptor beta chain was carried out in a study of cytomegalovirus exposure and HLA in healthy donors. Study as a whole: Counted in an early data release were approximately 85 million unique TCRs from HLA-typed donors. Study observations and caveats: Using a false discovery rate of 0.05, a later analysis showed that about 16,000 TCR beta sequences were associated with HLA alleles. Productive rates of about 90% or about 30% were seen for most TCR beta V segments in an earlier analysis.

Germline CDR1 reads LNHNV; CDR2 reads YYDKDF (reference sequence). The CDR3 extends over 15 amino acids. V lost 1 base and J lost 4, with 13 bases in between. The study ran its PCR with 60 Vbeta and 13 Jbeta primers. Data came from immunoSEQ multiplex PCR; TCRdb stores just in-frame clones and leaves some out. The data hold approximately 160,000 clones, with roughly 80% observed a single time. Worth noting for this clone: Antigen specificity is unknown.

The TCR was taken from a man aged 50-59 years in good health and CMV-seropositive. The sequenced sample consisted of PBMCs. The chain is built from TRBV15 and TRBJ1-1; possibly TRBD1 for D (5 bases). DNA for the CDR3: TGTGCCACCAGCAGAGGAGTCGGTCAGGGCACTGAAGCTTTCTTT. Amino acid sequence: CATSRGVGQGTEAFF.